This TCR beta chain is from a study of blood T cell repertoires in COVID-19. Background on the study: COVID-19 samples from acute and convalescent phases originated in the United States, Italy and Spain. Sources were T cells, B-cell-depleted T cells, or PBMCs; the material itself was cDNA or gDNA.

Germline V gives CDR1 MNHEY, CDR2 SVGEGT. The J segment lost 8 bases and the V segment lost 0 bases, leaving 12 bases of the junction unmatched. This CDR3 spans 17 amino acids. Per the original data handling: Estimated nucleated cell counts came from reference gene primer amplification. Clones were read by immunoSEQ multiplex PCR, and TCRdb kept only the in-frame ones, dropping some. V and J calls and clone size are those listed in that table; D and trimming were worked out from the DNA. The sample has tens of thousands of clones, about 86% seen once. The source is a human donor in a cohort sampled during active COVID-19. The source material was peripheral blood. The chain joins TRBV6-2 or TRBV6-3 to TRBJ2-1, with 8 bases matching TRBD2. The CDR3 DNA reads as TGTGCCAGCAGTTACTCGGAGGGACTAGGGTTTTTGGATGAGCAGTTCTTC. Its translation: CASSYSEGLGFLDEQFF.